These 11 T cell receptor beta chains came from one sample sequenced in a study of shared clonotypes between healthy human individuals. Clones were sequenced by immunoSEQ multiplex PCR, and TCRdb holds only the in-frame ones, with some missing. The table shows a few hundred thousand clones, with over 60% occurring only once. Input material: memory CD4+ T cells sorted from blood. Subset described: CD45RA-negative fraction. The receptors were sampled from a young man in good health.

The CDR3 coding sequence is TGTGCCAGCCAACTACCCGCCGCGGAGACCCAGTACTTC. As protein: CASQLPAAETQYF. The J gene is TRBJ2-5, the V gene TRBV28; D uncertain. Germline CDR1 is MDHEN and CDR2 is SYDVKM. The CDR3 has 13 amino acids. V was pared by 8 bases and J by 5 bases, with 15 bases between.

The V call is TRBV7-2, the J call TRBJ2-7; perhaps TRBD1 as D (6 bases). This CDR3 has 13 amino acids. V gave up 4 bases and J gave up 6 bases, with 13 bases separating them. From germline, CDR1 is SGHTA and CDR2 FQGNSA. Here the CDR3 reads CASSYNQGLEQYF. In DNA, the CDR3 is TGTGCCAGCAGCTACAACCAGGGGCTCGAGCAGTACTTC.

This chain links TRBV6-5 with TRBJ1-2; no reliable D call. CDR1 is MNHEY, CDR2 SVGAGI, per germline. V was trimmed by 5 bases and J by 6 bases, leaving 13 bases between them. The CDR3 contains 13 residues. The CDR3 spells CASSARYQHGYTF. DNA of the CDR3: TGTGCCAGCAGTGCCCGATATCAGCATGGCTACACCTTC.

The chain joins TRBV25-1 to TRBJ2-5; no reliable D call. Germline CDR1 MGHDK, CDR2 SYGVNS. This CDR3 spans 11 amino acids. The V end lost 4 bases, the J end lost 9 bases, and 9 bases lay between the germline ends. For the CDR3, the DNA is TGTGCCAGCAGTGGGGCCGAGTCCCAGTACTTC. Translating gives CASSGAESQYF.

This clone was observed a single time. J is TRBJ2-3 and V is TRBV28, with TRBD2 matching over 11 bases. Trimming took 3 bases from V and 3 from J; bases not matched to a gene: 5. Germline CDR1 reads MDHEN; CDR2 reads SYDVKM. The CDR3 runs to 16 residues. This CDR3 is CASSFSGREVTDTQYF. CDR3 DNA: TGTGCCAGCAGTTTTAGCGGGAGGGAGGTGACAGATACGCAGTATTTT.

The chain is built from TRBV5-1 and TRBJ2-1; D may be TRBD2 (5 bases). The CDR3 has 15 residues. Germline assignment: CDR1 SGHRS and CDR2 YFSETQ. Trimming took 2 bases from V and 2 from J, leaving 11 bases between them. CDR3 DNA: TGCGCCAGCAGCTTCGATGGGAGTGCCTACAATGAGCAGTTCTTC. Its translation is CASSFDGSAYNEQFF.

The chain employs TRBV7-2 and TRBJ2-1, with 10 bases aligning to TRBD2. Per germline, CDR1 SGHTA and CDR2 FQGNSA. V lost 1 base, J lost 2 bases, and 5 bases stayed unmatched. The CDR3 has 17 residues. CDR3 loop: CASSLVSLAGAYNEQFF. DNA of the CDR3: TGTGCCAGCAGCTTAGTCTCGCTAGCGGGAGCCTACAATGAGCAGTTCTTC. The whole variable domain, filled in from reference TRBV7-2 and TRBJ2-1, reads GAGVSQSPSNKVTEKGKDVELRCDPISGHTALYWYRQSLGQGLEFLIYFQGNSAPDKSGLPSDRFSAERTGGSVSTLTIQRTQQEDSAVYLCASSLVSLAGAYNEQFFGPGTRLTVL.

The V gene is TRBV4-1, the J gene TRBJ1-5, with D hard to call. Trimming took off 0 bases at V and 5 bases at J, with 8 bases between the two ends. There are 14 residues in the CDR3. The germline V gene encodes CDR1 MGHRA and CDR2 YSYEKL. The CDR3 sequence is CASSQDRSHQPQHF. CDR3 nucleotides: TGCGCCAGCAGCCAAGATCGCAGCCATCAGCCCCAGCATTTT.

The rearrangement uses TRBV7-2 and TRBJ2-5; TRBD2 is a possible D gene (5 bases). Germline V CDR1 and CDR2: SGHTA, FQGNSA. Trimming removed 4 bases from V and 5 bases from J, with 8 bases in between. CDR3 size: 12 residues. This chain's CDR3 is CASSYTGETQYF. CDR3 nucleotide sequence: TGTGCCAGCAGCTACACGGGGGAGACCCAGTACTTC.

V gene TRBV10-3 combines with J gene TRBJ1-3; D is unresolved. Germline CDR1 ENHRY, CDR2 SYGVKD. This CDR3 comprises 16 residues. V was cut by 1 base and J by 0 bases, with 10 bases left in between. CDR3 nucleotide sequence: TGTGCCATCAGTGAGTTACACGAGAGCTCTGGAAACACCATATATTTT. It yields the protein CAISELHESSGNTIYF.

The genes are TRBV5-4 and TRBJ2-3; TRBD1 or TRBD2 may be the D gene (5 bases each). The V end was cut by 7 bases, the J end by 2 bases, with 11 bases between. The CDR3 covers 13 residues. Germline V lookup: CDR1 SGHNT, CDR2 YYREEE (reference sequence). The CDR3 DNA sequence: TGTGCCAGCCGGGGACGGTCCACAGATACGCAGTATTTT. Encoded protein: CASRGRSTDTQYF.